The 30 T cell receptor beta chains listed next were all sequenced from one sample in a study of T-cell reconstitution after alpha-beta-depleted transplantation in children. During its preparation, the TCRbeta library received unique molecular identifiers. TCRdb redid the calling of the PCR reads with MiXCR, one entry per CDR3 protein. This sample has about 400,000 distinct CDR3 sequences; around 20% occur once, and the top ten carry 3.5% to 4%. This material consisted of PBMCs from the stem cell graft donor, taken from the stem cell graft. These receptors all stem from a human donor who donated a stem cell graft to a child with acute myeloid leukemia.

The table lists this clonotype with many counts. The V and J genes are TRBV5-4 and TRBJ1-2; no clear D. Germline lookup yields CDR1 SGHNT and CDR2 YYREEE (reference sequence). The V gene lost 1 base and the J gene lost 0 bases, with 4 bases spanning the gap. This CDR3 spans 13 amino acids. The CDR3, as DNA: TGTGCCAGCAGCTTGAGGGCTAACTATGGCTACACCTTC. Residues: CASSLRANYGYTF.

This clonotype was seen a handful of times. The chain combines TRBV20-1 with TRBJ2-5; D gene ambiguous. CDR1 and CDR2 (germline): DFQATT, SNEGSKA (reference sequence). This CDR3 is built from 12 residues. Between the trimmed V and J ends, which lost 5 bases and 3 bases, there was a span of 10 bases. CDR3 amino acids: CSAFNTKETQYF. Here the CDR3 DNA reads TGCAGTGCTTTTAACACGAAAGAGACCCAGTACTTC.

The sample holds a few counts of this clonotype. The DNA of the CDR3 is TGTGCCTGGAATGGCCTATCGGGACTAGCCCCCTACGAGCAGTACTTC. It specifies CAWNGLSGLAPYEQYF. The chain recombines TRBV30 with TRBJ2-7; 9 nucleotides align to TRBD2. The CDR3 has 16 amino acids. The V segment lost 4 bases and the J segment 2 bases; nucleotides outside the gene matches: 12. Looked up from germline, CDR1 is GTSNPN and CDR2 is SVGIG (reference sequence).

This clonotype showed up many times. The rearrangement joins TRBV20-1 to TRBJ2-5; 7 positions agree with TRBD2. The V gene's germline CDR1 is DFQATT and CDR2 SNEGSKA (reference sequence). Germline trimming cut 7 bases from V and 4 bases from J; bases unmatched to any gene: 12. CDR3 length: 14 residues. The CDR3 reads CSGGRREKSETQYF. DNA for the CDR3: TGCAGTGGAGGGAGGCGGGAGAAGTCAGAGACCCAGTACTTC.

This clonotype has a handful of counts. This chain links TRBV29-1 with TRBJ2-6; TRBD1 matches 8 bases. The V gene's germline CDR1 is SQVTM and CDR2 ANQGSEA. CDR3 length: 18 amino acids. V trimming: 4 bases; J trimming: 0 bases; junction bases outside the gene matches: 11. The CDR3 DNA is TGCAGCGTTGTTACGACGGGACAGGACCGCTCTGGGGCCAACGTCCTGACTTTC. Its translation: CSVVTTGQDRSGANVLTF.

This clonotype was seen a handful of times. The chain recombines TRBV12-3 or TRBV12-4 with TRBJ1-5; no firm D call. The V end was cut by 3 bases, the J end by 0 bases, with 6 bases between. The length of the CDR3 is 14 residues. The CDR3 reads CASSFDHSNQPQHF. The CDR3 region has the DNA TGTGCCAGCAGTTTTGATCATAGCAATCAGCCCCAGCATTTT.

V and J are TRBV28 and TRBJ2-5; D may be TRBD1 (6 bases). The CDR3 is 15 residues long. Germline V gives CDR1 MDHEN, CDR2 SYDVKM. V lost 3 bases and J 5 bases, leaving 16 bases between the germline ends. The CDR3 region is CASSFGQGMYETQYF. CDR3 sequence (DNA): TGTGCCAGCAGTTTTGGGCAGGGGATGTATGAGACCCAGTACTTC.

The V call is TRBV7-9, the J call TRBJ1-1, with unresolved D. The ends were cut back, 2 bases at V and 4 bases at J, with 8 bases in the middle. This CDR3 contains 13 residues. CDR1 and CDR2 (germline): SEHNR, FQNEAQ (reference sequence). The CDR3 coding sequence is TGTGCCAGCAGCTTATCCCTCAGCACTGAAGCTTTCTTT. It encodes CASSLSLSTEAFF.

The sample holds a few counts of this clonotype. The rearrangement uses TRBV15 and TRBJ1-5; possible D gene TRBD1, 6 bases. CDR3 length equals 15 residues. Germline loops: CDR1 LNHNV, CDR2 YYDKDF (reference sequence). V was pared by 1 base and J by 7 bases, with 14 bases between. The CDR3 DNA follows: TGTGCCACCAGCAGAGTCGGGGCAGGGGCGCAGCCCCAGCATTTT. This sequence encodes CATSRVGAGAQPQHF. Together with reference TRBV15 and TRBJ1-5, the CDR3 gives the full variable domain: DAMVIQNPRYQVTQFGKPVTLSCSQTLNHNVMYWYQQKSSQAPKLLFHYYDKDFNNEADTPDNFQSRRPNTSFCFLDIRSPGLGDTAMYLCATSRVGAGAQPQHFGDGTRLSIL.

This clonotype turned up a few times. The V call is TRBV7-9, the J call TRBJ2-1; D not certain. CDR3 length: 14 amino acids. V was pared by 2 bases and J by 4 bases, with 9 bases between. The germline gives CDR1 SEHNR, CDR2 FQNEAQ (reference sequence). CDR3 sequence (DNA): TGTGCCAGCAGCTTACCTGACATATACAATGAGCAGTTCTTC. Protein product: CASSLPDIYNEQFF.

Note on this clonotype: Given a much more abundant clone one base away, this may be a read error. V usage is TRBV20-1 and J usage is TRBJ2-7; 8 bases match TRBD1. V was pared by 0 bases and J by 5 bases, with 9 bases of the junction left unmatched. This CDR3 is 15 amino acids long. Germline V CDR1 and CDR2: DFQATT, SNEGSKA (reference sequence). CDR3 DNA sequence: TGCAGTGCTAGAGATCGCCAGGGGGCAGGCGACGAGCAGTACTTC. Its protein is CSARDRQGAGDEQYF.

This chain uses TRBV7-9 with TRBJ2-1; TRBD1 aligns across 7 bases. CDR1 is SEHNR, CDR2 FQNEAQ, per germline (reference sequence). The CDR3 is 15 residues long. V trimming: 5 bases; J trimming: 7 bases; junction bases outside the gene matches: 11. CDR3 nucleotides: TGTGCCAGCAGCCTTCAGTACCGGGACAGTAATGAGCAGTTCTTC. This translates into CASSLQYRDSNEQFF.

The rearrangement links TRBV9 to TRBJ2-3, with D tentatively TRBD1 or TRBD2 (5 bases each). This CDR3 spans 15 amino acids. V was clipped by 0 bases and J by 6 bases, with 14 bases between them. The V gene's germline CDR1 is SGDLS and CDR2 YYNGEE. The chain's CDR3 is CASSVGGAGSDTQYF. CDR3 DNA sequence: TGTGCCAGCAGCGTAGGAGGGGCTGGTTCGGATACGCAGTATTTT. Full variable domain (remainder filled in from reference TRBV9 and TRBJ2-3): DSGVTQTPKHLITATGQRVTLRCSPRSGDLSVYWYQQSLDQGLQFLIQYYNGEERAKGNILERFSAQQFPDLHSELNLSSLELGDSALYFCASSVGGAGSDTQYFGPGTRLTVL.

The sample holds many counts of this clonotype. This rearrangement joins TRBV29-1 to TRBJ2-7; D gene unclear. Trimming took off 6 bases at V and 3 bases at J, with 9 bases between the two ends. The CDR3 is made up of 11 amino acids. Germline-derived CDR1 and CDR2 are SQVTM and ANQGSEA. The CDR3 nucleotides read TGCAGCGTAACCCACAGCTACGAGCAGTACTTC. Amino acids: CSVTHSYEQYF.

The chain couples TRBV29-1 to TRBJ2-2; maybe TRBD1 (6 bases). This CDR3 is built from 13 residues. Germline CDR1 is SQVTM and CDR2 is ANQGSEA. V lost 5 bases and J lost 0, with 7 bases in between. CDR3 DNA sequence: TGCAGCGTTAGGGGGTCGAACACCGGGGAGCTGTTTTTT. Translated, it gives CSVRGSNTGELFF.

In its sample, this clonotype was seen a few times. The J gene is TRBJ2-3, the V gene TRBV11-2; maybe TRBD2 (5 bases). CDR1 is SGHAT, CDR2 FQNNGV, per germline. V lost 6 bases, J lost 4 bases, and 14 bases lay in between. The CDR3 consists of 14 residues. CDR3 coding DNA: TGTGCCAGCAGTCAAAATGCCGGGGCAGATACGCAGTATTTT. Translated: CASSQNAGADTQYF. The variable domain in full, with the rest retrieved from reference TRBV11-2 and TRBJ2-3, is EAGVAQSPRYKIIEKRQSVAFWCNPISGHATLYWYQQILGQGPKLLIQFQNNGVVDDSQLPKDRFSAERLKGVDSTLKIQPAKLEDSAVYLCASSQNAGADTQYFGPGTRLTVL.

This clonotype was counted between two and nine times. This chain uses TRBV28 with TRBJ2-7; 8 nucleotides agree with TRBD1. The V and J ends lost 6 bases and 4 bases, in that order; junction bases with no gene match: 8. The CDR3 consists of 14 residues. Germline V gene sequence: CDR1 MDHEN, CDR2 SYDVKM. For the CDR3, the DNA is TGTGCCAGCAGACGGACAGGGTTTAGGTACGAGCAGTACTTC. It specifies CASRRTGFRYEQYF.

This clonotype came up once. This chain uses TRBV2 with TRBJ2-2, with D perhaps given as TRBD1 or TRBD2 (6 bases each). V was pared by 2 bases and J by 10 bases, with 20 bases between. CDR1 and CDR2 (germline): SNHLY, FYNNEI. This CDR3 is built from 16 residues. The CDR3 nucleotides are TGTGCCAGCAGTGAAAGGCCGGGGGCGGCTATGAAGGAGCTGTTTTTT. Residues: CASSERPGAAMKELFF. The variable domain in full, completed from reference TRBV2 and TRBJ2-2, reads EPEVTQTPSHQVTQMGQEVILRCVPISNHLYFYWYRQILGQKVEFLVSFYNNEISEKSEIFDDQFSVERPDGSNFTLKIRSTKLEDSAMYFCASSERPGAAMKELFFGEGSRLTVL.

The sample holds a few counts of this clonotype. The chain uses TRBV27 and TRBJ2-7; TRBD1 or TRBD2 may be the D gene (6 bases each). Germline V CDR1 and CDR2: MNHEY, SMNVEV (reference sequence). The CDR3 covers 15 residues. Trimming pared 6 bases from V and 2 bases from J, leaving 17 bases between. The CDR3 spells CASSSRGRKAYEQYF. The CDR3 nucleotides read TGTGCCAGCAGCTCCCGGGGGCGTAAAGCCTACGAGCAGTACTTC.

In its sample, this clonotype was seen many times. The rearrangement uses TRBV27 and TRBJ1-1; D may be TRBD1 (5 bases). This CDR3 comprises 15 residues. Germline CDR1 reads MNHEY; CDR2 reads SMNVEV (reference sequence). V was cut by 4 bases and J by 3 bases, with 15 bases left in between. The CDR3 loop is CASSSGGQLDTEAFF. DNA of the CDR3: TGTGCCAGCAGTTCCGGAGGACAACTCGACACTGAAGCTTTCTTT.

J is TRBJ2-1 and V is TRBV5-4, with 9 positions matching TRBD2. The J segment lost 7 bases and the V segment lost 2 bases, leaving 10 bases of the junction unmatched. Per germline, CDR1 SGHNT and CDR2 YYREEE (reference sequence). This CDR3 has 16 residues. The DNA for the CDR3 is TGTGCCAGCAGCTTAGAGATAGCGGGAGTCGGGAATGAGCAGTTCTTC. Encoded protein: CASSLEIAGVGNEQFF.

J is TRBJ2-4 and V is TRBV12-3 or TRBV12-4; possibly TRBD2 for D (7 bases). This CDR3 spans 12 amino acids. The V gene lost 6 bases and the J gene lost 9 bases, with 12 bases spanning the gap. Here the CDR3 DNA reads TGTGCCAGCAGCCCTGGGGGGGCCATTCAGTACTTC. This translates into CASSPGGAIQYF.

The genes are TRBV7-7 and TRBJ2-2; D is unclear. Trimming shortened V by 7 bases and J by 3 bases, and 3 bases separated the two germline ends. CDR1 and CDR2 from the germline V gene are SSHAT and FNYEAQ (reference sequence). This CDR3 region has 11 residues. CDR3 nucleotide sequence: TGTGCCAGCAAAGACACCGGGGAGCTGTTTTTT. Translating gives CASKDTGELFF.

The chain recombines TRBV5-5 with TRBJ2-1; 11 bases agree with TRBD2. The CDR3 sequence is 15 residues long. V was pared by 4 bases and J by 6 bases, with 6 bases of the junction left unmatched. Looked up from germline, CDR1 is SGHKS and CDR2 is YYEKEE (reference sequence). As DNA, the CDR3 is TGTGCCAGCAGCCGTACCGGGACTAGCGGCAATGAGCAGTTCTTC. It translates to CASSRTGTSGNEQFF.

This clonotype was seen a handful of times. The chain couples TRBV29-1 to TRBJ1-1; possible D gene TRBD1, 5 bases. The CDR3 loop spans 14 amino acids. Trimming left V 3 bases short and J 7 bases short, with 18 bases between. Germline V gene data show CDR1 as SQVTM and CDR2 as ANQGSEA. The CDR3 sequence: CSVERSGQGSEAFF. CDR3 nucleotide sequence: TGCAGCGTTGAGAGGTCGGGGCAGGGAAGTGAAGCTTTCTTT.

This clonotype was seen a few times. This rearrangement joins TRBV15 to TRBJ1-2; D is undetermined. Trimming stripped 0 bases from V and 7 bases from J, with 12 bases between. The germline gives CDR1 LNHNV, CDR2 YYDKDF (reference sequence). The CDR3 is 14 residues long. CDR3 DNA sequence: TGTGCCACCAGCAGAGAGGGTAGGGATAGTGGCTACACCTTC. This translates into CATSREGRDSGYTF.

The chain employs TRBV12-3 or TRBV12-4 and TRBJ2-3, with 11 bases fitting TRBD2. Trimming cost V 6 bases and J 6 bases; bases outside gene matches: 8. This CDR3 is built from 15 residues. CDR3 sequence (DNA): TGTGCCAGCAGCCCTAGCGGGAGGCCCCCGGATACGCAGTATTTT. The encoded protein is CASSPSGRPPDTQYF.

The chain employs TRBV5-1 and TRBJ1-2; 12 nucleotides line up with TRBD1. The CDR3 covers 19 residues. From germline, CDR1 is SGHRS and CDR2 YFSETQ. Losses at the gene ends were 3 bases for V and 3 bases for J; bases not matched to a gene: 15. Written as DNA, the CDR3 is TGCGCCAGCAGCTCCCCCGGGACAGGGGGCTCTCCCACTCACTATGGCTACACCTTC. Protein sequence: CASSSPGTGGSPTHYGYTF.

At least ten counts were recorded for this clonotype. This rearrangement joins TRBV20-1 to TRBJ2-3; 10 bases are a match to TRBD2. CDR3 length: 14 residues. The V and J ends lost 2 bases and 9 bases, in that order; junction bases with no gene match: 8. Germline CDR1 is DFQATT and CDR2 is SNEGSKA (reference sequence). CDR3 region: CSARLAGVQGTQYF. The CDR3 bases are TGCAGTGCTAGACTAGCGGGAGTCCAAGGGACGCAGTATTTT.

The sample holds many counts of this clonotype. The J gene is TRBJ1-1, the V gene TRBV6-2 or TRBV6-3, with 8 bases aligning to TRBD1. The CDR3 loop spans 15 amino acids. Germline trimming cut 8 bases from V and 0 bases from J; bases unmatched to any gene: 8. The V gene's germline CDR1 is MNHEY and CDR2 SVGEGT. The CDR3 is CASAKGGQVNTEAFF. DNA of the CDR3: TGTGCCAGCGCCAAGGGGGGACAGGTGAACACTGAAGCTTTCTTT.